This T cell receptor (beta chain) was observed in a study of metastatic and nonmetastatic thyroid tumors. About the research overall: Blood and tumor or nodule tissue repertoires from malignant and benign thyroid patients were compared. Study-wide results and caveats: Benign nodules were reported to have significantly lower TCR beta diversity than malignant thyroid tumors, in blood and tumor.

There are 12 residues in the CDR3. CDR1 and CDR2 (germline): MNHNS, SASEGT. The germline V and J ends were trimmed by 6 bases and 3 bases, with 8 bases remaining between them. There are many counts of this clone. Its antigen remains unknown. Every patient was untreated before thyroid surgery. Under the authors' procedure: Using the CDR3 differences seen across clinicopathological groups, the authors built a distant-metastasis classifier for papillary thyroid cancer, which was meant to discriminate distant-metastatic patients. TCRdb reanalyzed the PCR reads via MiXCR. The V and J calls come from TCRdb's annotation, not from the publication. This table has about 15,000 clones, around 3.8% appearing once.

The V call is TRBV6-1, the J call TRBJ1-1; D uncertain. The receptor was isolated from a female donor with papillary thyroid cancer or a benign thyroid nodule (not recorded which). Some clones in this sample may be carry-over from other donors' samples. The specimen was tumor tissue. CDR3 region: CASRTLHTEAFF. CDR3 coding DNA: TGTGCCAGCAGGACCTTACACACTGAAGCTTTCTTT.